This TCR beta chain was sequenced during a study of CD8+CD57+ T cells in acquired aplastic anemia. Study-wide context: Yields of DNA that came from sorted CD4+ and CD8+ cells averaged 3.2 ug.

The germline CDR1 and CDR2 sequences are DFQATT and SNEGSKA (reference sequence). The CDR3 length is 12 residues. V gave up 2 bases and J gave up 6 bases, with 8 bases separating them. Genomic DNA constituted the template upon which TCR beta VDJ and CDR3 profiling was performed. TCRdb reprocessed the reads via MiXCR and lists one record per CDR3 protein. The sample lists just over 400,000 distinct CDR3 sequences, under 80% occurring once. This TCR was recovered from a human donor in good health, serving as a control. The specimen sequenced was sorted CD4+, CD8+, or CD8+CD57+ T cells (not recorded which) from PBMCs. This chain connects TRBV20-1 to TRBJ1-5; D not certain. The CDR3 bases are TGCAGTGCTAGACAGGAGGGTCAGCCCCAGCATTTT. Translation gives CSARQEGQPQHF.